This T cell receptor beta chain was captured in a study of cytotoxic CD8 clonotypes in ibrutinib-treated CLL. General study findings and limits: Public clonotypes occurred uncommonly; on treatment, they contracted or remained stable.

In regard to this clone: As yet, its antigen is unknown.

The CDR3 consists of 18 residues. Genomic DNA in a quantity of about 2.1 micrograms was derived from cryopreserved PBMCs for TCR beta libraries. Depth targeted 1 in 200,000 to 1 in 1 million T cells, averaging approximately 9.3x coverage per clonotype. Some clones are missing from TCRdb's copy, which holds only in-frame ones; the method was immunoSEQ multiplex PCR. The sample holds about 160,000 clones, roughly 86% seen once. The rearrangement links TRBV21-1 to TRBJ2-3; the DNA was not compared with TRBD2, the D call given in the table. TRBV21-1 is noted as a pseudogene. The sequence derives from a human donor with chronic lymphocytic leukemia. This material consisted of PBMCs, taken after 12 months of ibrutinib treatment. In nucleotides, the CDR3 is TGTGCCAGCAGCAAACCTCCCGGACTAGCCTTATTCACAGATACGCAGTATTTT. It yields the protein CASSKPPGLALFTDTQYF.